This TCR beta chain stems from a study of shared clonotypes between healthy human individuals. The assay was immunoSEQ multiplex PCR, and TCRdb's table has in-frame clones only and misses some. The sample includes roughly 450,000 clones, approximately 85% of them seen just once. Study-wide results and limits: What limited the represented genetic and exposure-history diversity was the small number of donors.

On this clone: What it binds is unknown.

CDR1 is SEHNR, CDR2 FQNEAQ, per germline (reference sequence). Trimming stripped 5 bases from V and 0 bases from J, with 14 bases between. This CDR3 region has 16 residues. The V call is TRBV7-9, the J call TRBJ2-1; perhaps D is TRBD1 or TRBD2 (5 bases each). The clonotype was recovered from a woman aged 40 to 50 in good health. Some clones in this sample may be carry-over from other donors' samples. Sequencing was done on a sample of PBMCs. In DNA, the CDR3 is TGTGCCAGCAGCGCCACACCGGGACCCTCCTACAATGAGCAGTTCTTC. Its translation is CASSATPGPSYNEQFF.